This is a list of T cell receptor beta chains from one sample in a study of T cells after yellow fever vaccination. TCRdb itself ran the 5' RACE reads through MiXCR, one entry per CDR3 protein. The table includes under 600,000 distinct CDR3 sequences, 20% to 25% detected once. The sample in question was PBMCs, obtained about 20 days after the first yellow fever vaccination. These receptors came from a man aged 18 to 30 who received the YFV17D yellow fever vaccine. Each CDR3 is given with its conserved first and last residue. The order of the fields is V gene, D gene, J gene, clone size, CDR3 protein, CDR3 DNA. A D gene is named only where the DNA matches it firmly. Clone size is shown for a subset of rows, as once, few, many or a class of expanded clone.

V gene: TRBV9; D gene: .; J gene: TRBJ2-3; clone size: few; CDR3 protein: CASSVVSTDTQYF; CDR3 DNA: TGTGCCAGCAGCGTAGTCAGCACAGATACGCAGTATTTT
V gene: TRBV12-3/TRBV12-4; D gene: TRBD1; J gene: TRBJ2-5; clone size: .; CDR3 protein: CASSPTDRQETQYF; CDR3 DNA: TGTGCCAGCAGTCCAACGGACAGGCAAGAGACCCAGTACTTC
V gene: TRBV5-1; D gene: .; J gene: TRBJ1-2; clone size: .; CDR3 protein: CASSLGGGRIYGYTF; CDR3 DNA: TGCGCCAGCAGCTTGGGAGGGGGACGGATATATGGCTACACCTTC
V gene: TRBV4-3; D gene: TRBD1; J gene: TRBJ1-4; clone size: .; CDR3 protein: CASSRFAGGSNEKLFF; CDR3 DNA: TGCGCCAGCAGCCGCTTTGCAGGGGGGTCTAATGAAAAACTGTTTTTT
V gene: TRBV10-3; D gene: TRBD1; J gene: TRBJ1-1; clone size: many; CDR3 protein: CAGRKDREMNTEAFF; CDR3 DNA: TGTGCCGGGCGAAAGGACAGGGAAATGAACACTGAAGCTTTCTTT
V gene: TRBV29-1; D gene: .; J gene: TRBJ1-5; clone size: many; CDR3 protein: CSVAQGLEQPQHF; CDR3 DNA: TGCAGCGTTGCCCAGGGTTTAGAACAGCCCCAGCATTTT
V gene: TRBV7-2; D gene: .; J gene: TRBJ1-1; clone size: few; CDR3 protein: CASSLPSPPSDTEAFF; CDR3 DNA: TGTGCCAGCAGCTTACCATCACCGCCTTCGGACACTGAAGCTTTCTTT
V gene: TRBV7-9; D gene: .; J gene: TRBJ2-1; clone size: few; CDR3 protein: CASSTTSPQFF; CDR3 DNA: TGTGCCAGCAGCACCACTAGTCCGCAGTTCTTC
V gene: TRBV4-2; D gene: .; J gene: TRBJ2-5; clone size: .; CDR3 protein: CASSPHLMSEETQYF; CDR3 DNA: TGTGCCAGCAGCCCCCACCTGATGAGCGAAGAGACCCAGTACTTC
V gene: TRBV6-1; D gene: .; J gene: TRBJ1-5; clone size: .; CDR3 protein: CASTQNRQNNQPQHF; CDR3 DNA: TGTGCCTCGACACAAAACAGGCAGAACAATCAGCCCCAGCATTTT
V gene: TRBV3-1; D gene: .; J gene: TRBJ2-2; clone size: .; CDR3 protein: CASSQPKRSPGELFF; CDR3 DNA: TGTGCCAGCAGCCAACCCAAGAGGTCCCCCGGGGAGCTGTTTTTT
V gene: TRBV6-1; D gene: .; J gene: TRBJ1-1; clone size: .; CDR3 protein: CASSEARDTEAFF; CDR3 DNA: TGTGCCAGCAGTGAAGCCAGGGACACTGAAGCTTTCTTT
V gene: TRBV11-2; D gene: TRBD1; J gene: TRBJ1-2; clone size: few; CDR3 protein: CASSLLQGADGYTF; CDR3 DNA: TGTGCCAGCAGCTTACTACAGGGGGCTGATGGCTACACCTTC
V gene: TRBV7-9; D gene: TRBD2; J gene: TRBJ2-1; clone size: few; CDR3 protein: CASSPYSGGRSYNEQFF; CDR3 DNA: TGTGCCAGCAGCCCCTACTCGGGGGGAAGGTCCTACAATGAGCAGTTCTTC
V gene: TRBV5-5; D gene: .; J gene: TRBJ2-1; clone size: .; CDR3 protein: CARSAGRIEQFF; CDR3 DNA: TGTGCCAGGAGCGCGGGGCGTATTGAGCAGTTCTTC
V gene: TRBV30; D gene: TRBD1; J gene: TRBJ2-7; clone size: few; CDR3 protein: CAWKGATYEQYF; CDR3 DNA: TGTGCCTGGAAGGGGGCCACCTACGAGCAGTACTTC
V gene: TRBV14; D gene: TRBD2; J gene: TRBJ2-3; clone size: few; CDR3 protein: CASSQVVGGAVSDTQYF; CDR3 DNA: TGTGCCAGCAGCCAAGTTGTCGGGGGGGCCGTGTCAGATACGCAGTATTTT
V gene: TRBV4-1; D gene: .; J gene: TRBJ2-3; clone size: .; CDR3 protein: CASSQLAVSTDTQYF; CDR3 DNA: TGCGCCAGCAGCCAACTAGCTGTTAGCACAGATACGCAGTATTTT
V gene: TRBV10-3; D gene: .; J gene: TRBJ1-1; clone size: .; CDR3 protein: CATTARNTEAFF; CDR3 DNA: TGTGCCACCACCGCAAGAAACACTGAAGCTTTCTTT
V gene: TRBV28; D gene: .; J gene: TRBJ1-2; clone size: few; CDR3 protein: CASSSGPPFYGYTF; CDR3 DNA: TGTGCCAGCAGTTCAGGGCCGCCGTTTTACGGCTACACCTTC
V gene: TRBV3-1; D gene: TRBD1; J gene: TRBJ2-3; clone size: many; CDR3 protein: CASSPRDRGHLDADTQYF; CDR3 DNA: TGTGCCAGCAGCCCCCGGGACAGGGGGCATCTGGACGCAGATACGCAGTATTTT
V gene: TRBV30; D gene: TRBD1; J gene: TRBJ1-5; clone size: .; CDR3 protein: CAWSSGGGNQPQHF; CDR3 DNA: TGTGCCTGGAGTTCAGGGGGGGGCAATCAGCCCCAGCATTTT
V gene: TRBV15; D gene: .; J gene: TRBJ2-7; clone size: .; CDR3 protein: CATSRDPNPGYEQYF; CDR3 DNA: TGTGCCACCAGCAGAGATCCCAATCCGGGCTACGAGCAGTACTTC
V gene: TRBV6-5; D gene: .; J gene: TRBJ2-3; clone size: few; CDR3 protein: CASSYTQGTDTQYF; CDR3 DNA: TGTGCCAGCAGTTATACTCAGGGGACAGATACGCAGTATTTT
V gene: TRBV29-1; D gene: .; J gene: TRBJ2-7; clone size: few; CDR3 protein: CSGTLSSYEQYF; CDR3 DNA: TGCAGCGGCACATTGAGCTCCTACGAGCAGTACTTC
V gene: TRBV7-9; D gene: .; J gene: TRBJ2-1; clone size: few; CDR3 protein: CASRRGNYNEQFF; CDR3 DNA: TGTGCCAGCAGACGAGGGAACTACAATGAGCAGTTCTTC
V gene: TRBV12-3/TRBV12-4; D gene: .; J gene: TRBJ2-3; clone size: .; CDR3 protein: CASTPGTVDSRITDTQYF; CDR3 DNA: TGTGCCAGCACCCCCGGGACTGTAGACTCCAGAATCACAGATACGCAGTATTTT
V gene: TRBV27; D gene: .; J gene: TRBJ1-1; clone size: few; CDR3 protein: CASSLRQTGEAFF; CDR3 DNA: TGTGCCAGCAGCCTTCGACAGACGGGTGAAGCTTTCTTT
V gene: TRBV6-5; D gene: .; J gene: TRBJ1-2; clone size: .; CDR3 protein: CASSYSSGGYGYTF; CDR3 DNA: TGTGCCAGCAGTTACTCTAGCGGGGGCTATGGCTACACCTTC
V gene: TRBV6-1; D gene: .; J gene: TRBJ2-2; clone size: .; CDR3 protein: CASRSGSMAGELFF; CDR3 DNA: TGTGCCAGCAGGAGCGGCAGTATGGCCGGGGAGCTGTTTTTT
V gene: TRBV7-9; D gene: TRBD1; J gene: TRBJ1-1; clone size: .; CDR3 protein: CASSPRDRENTEAFF; CDR3 DNA: TGTGCCAGCAGCCCGAGGGACAGGGAGAACACTGAAGCTTTCTTT
V gene: TRBV6-5; D gene: .; J gene: TRBJ2-2; clone size: few; CDR3 protein: CASSYQDYLNTGELFF; CDR3 DNA: TGTGCCAGCAGTTACCAGGACTACTTGAACACCGGGGAGCTGTTTTTT
V gene: TRBV29-1; D gene: .; J gene: TRBJ2-1; clone size: .; CDR3 protein: CSVTVILLNEQFF; CDR3 DNA: TGCAGCGTAACAGTCATTCTTTTAAATGAGCAGTTCTTC
V gene: TRBV6-2/TRBV6-3; D gene: .; J gene: TRBJ2-2; clone size: .; CDR3 protein: CASSWGGSTGELFF; CDR3 DNA: TGTGCCAGCAGTTGGGGGGGCAGCACCGGGGAGCTGTTTTTT
V gene: TRBV29-1; D gene: .; J gene: TRBJ1-1; clone size: many; CDR3 protein: CSVEEGAAFF; CDR3 DNA: TGCAGCGTTGAAGAGGGAGCAGCTTTCTTT
V gene: TRBV4-1; D gene: TRBD2; J gene: TRBJ2-5; clone size: few; CDR3 protein: CASSLLGGTFGTQYF; CDR3 DNA: TGCGCCAGCAGCCTCCTGGGAGGGACCTTCGGGACCCAGTACTTC
V gene: TRBV19; D gene: .; J gene: TRBJ1-1; clone size: many; CDR3 protein: CASSQRGTEAFF; CDR3 DNA: TGTGCCAGTAGCCAGAGGGGTACTGAAGCTTTCTTT
V gene: TRBV12-3/TRBV12-4; D gene: .; J gene: TRBJ1-2; clone size: .; CDR3 protein: CASSLERGFDGYTF; CDR3 DNA: TGTGCCAGCAGTTTAGAAAGGGGGTTCGATGGCTACACCTTC
V gene: TRBV13; D gene: .; J gene: TRBJ1-6; clone size: .; CDR3 protein: CASSLGVSSYNSPLHF; CDR3 DNA: TGTGCCAGCAGCTTAGGGGTGAGCTCCTATAATTCACCCCTCCACTTT
V gene: TRBV7-2; D gene: .; J gene: TRBJ2-1; clone size: many; CDR3 protein: CASSFGAAPDEQFF; CDR3 DNA: TGTGCCAGCAGCTTCGGAGCAGCGCCCGATGAGCAGTTCTTC
V gene: TRBV5-1; D gene: TRBD2; J gene: TRBJ2-3; clone size: few; CDR3 protein: CASSAPTSGGPTDTQYF; CDR3 DNA: TGCGCCAGCAGCGCACCGACTAGCGGGGGACCCACAGATACGCAGTATTTT
V gene: TRBV6-2/TRBV6-3; D gene: .; J gene: TRBJ2-2; clone size: few; CDR3 protein: CASSLATPRSGELFF; CDR3 DNA: TGTGCCAGCAGTTTAGCGACCCCCCGTTCCGGGGAGCTGTTTTTT
V gene: TRBV5-4; D gene: TRBD2; J gene: TRBJ2-3; clone size: .; CDR3 protein: CASREGREDTQYF; CDR3 DNA: TGTGCCAGCCGGGAGGGCCGGGAGGATACGCAGTATTTT
V gene: TRBV28; D gene: TRBD2; J gene: TRBJ2-5; clone size: .; CDR3 protein: CASTPPTSGVETQYF; CDR3 DNA: TGTGCCAGCACCCCTCCAACTAGCGGGGTGGAGACCCAGTACTTC
V gene: TRBV15; D gene: .; J gene: TRBJ1-1; clone size: few; CDR3 protein: CATSSPRLNTEAFF; CDR3 DNA: TGTGCCACCAGCAGTCCCAGACTGAACACTGAAGCTTTCTTT
V gene: TRBV2; D gene: TRBD1; J gene: TRBJ1-2; clone size: few; CDR3 protein: CASSTRTGNYGYTF; CDR3 DNA: TGTGCCAGCAGTACTAGGACAGGGAACTATGGCTACACCTTC
V gene: TRBV5-5; D gene: .; J gene: TRBJ2-7; clone size: few; CDR3 protein: CASSLVRGQDEQYF; CDR3 DNA: TGTGCCAGCAGCTTGGTACGGGGACAAGACGAGCAGTACTTC
V gene: TRBV19; D gene: TRBD2; J gene: TRBJ2-5; clone size: few; CDR3 protein: CASSFASGGAWETQYF; CDR3 DNA: TGTGCCAGTAGTTTCGCGAGCGGGGGGGCGTGGGAGACCCAGTACTTC
V gene: TRBV11-1; D gene: TRBD1; J gene: TRBJ2-3; clone size: .; CDR3 protein: CASSRTGAGLTDTQYF; CDR3 DNA: TGTGCCAGCAGTCGAACAGGGGCCGGTCTCACAGATACGCAGTATTTT
V gene: TRBV3-1; D gene: TRBD1; J gene: TRBJ1-2; clone size: .; CDR3 protein: CASSEVQGDGYTF; CDR3 DNA: TGTGCCAGCAGCGAGGTGCAGGGGGATGGCTACACCTTC
V gene: TRBV11-1; D gene: TRBD1; J gene: TRBJ2-6; clone size: .; CDR3 protein: CASSFPGQERSGANVLTF; CDR3 DNA: TGTGCCAGCAGCTTCCCGGGACAGGAAAGATCTGGGGCCAACGTCCTGACTTTC
V gene: TRBV7-2; D gene: .; J gene: TRBJ2-3; clone size: .; CDR3 protein: CASSLGRAPDTQYF; CDR3 DNA: TGTGCCAGCAGCTTAGGGAGGGCACCAGATACGCAGTATTTT
V gene: TRBV3-1; D gene: .; J gene: TRBJ2-3; clone size: .; CDR3 protein: CASSQRTERLDTQYF; CDR3 DNA: TGTGCCAGCAGCCAACGGACAGAAAGACTAGATACGCAGTATTTT
V gene: TRBV5-1; D gene: .; J gene: TRBJ2-3; clone size: .; CDR3 protein: CASSPIRGPTDTQYF; CDR3 DNA: TGCGCCAGCAGCCCTATTCGGGGGCCCACAGATACGCAGTATTTT
V gene: TRBV9; D gene: .; J gene: TRBJ1-3; clone size: .; CDR3 protein: CASSGRLSGLYGNTIYF; CDR3 DNA: TGTGCCAGCAGCGGACGCCTTTCAGGGCTGTATGGAAACACCATATATTTT